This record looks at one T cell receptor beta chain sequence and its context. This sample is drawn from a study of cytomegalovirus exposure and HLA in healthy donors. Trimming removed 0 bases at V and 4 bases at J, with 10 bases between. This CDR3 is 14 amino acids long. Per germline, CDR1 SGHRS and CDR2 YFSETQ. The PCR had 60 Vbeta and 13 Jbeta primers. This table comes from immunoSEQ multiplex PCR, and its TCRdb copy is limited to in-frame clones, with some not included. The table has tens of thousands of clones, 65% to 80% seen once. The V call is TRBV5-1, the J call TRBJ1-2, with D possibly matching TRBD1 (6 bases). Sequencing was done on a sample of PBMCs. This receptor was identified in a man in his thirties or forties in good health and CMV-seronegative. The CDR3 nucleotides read TGCGCCAGCAGCTTGGAACAGGGTGGCTATGGCTACACCTTC. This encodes CASSLEQGGYGYTF.